This T cell receptor (beta chain) was identified during a study of blood T cell repertoires in COVID-19. The repertoire was sequenced with immunoSEQ multiplex PCR; TCRdb's copy has only in-frame clones and lacks some. The sample lists 270,000 or so clones, roughly nine tenths occurring once. The V gene's germline CDR1 is MDHEN and CDR2 SYDVKM. V lost 4 bases, J lost 6 bases, and 10 bases stayed unmatched. This CDR3 region has 16 residues. The specimen sequenced was peripheral blood. The receptor was isolated from a man aged 40-49 years with active or convalescent COVID-19. The chain recombines TRBV28 with TRBJ2-2; 8 nucleotides match TRBD1. CDR3 DNA sequence: TGTGCCAGCAGTTCCGGGGGACAGGTGGTGTCCGGGGAGCTGTTTTTT. Amino acids: CASSSGGQVVSGELFF.